The sequence of this TCR beta chain was determined in a study of cytomegalovirus exposure and HLA in healthy donors. It was healthy bone marrow donors who served as donors. The junction had 3 bases not matched to a gene; V was cut back by 5 bases and J by 3 bases. The CDR3 consists of 13 residues. The germline gives CDR1 SGHVS, CDR2 FNYEAQ. The study, taken as a whole, reports: V- and J-gene trimming in TCR beta was tied to a missense DCLRE1C variant by an analysis performed later.

60 Vbeta and 13 Jbeta primers were used in PCR. Only in-frame clones appear in the TCRdb table, and some are missing; sequencing was by immunoSEQ multiplex PCR. The listing contains some 70,000 clones. Comment on this clone: What it binds is unknown.

The receptor comes from a man aged 35-49 years in good health and CMV-seronegative. Sequencing used PBMCs. The chain carries TRBV7-6 and TRBJ2-7; 8 bases line up with TRBD2. CDR3 DNA sequence: TGTGCCAGCAGCCGAAGCGGGAGCTACGAGCAGTACTTC. Translated, it gives CASSRSGSYEQYF.